The rows below give T cell receptor beta chains drawn from one sample of a study of human T cells and chemical hapten exposure. TCRdb re-derived calls from the RACE reads in MiXCR, one entry per CDR3 protein. The sample lists about 82,000 distinct CDR3 sequences, 10% to 15% occurring once. The input for sequencing was whole blood, taken in connection with sensitization to the hapten diphenylcyclopropenone (DPC). Receptor source: a woman in her fifties or sixties with alopecia areata. Some clones in this sample may be carry-over from other donors' samples. The CDR3 runs from the conserved cysteine through the conserved F or W. Fields, in order: CDR3 protein, CDR3 DNA, D gene, J gene, clone size, V gene. D genes are given only for firm matches. Clone sizes are given selectively: once, few, many, or a class where the clone is expanded.

CDR3aa: CSVGQVADTQYF
CDR3nt: TGCAGCGTTGGACAGGTTGCAGATACGCAGTATTTT
d_gene: -
j_gene: TRBJ2-3
abundance: -
v_gene: TRBV29-1

CDR3aa: CSASRGNQPQHF
CDR3nt: TGCAGTGCATCCAGGGGCAATCAGCCCCAGCATTTT
d_gene: -
j_gene: TRBJ1-5
abundance: few
v_gene: TRBV20-1

CDR3aa: CASSPDGATNEKLFF
CDR3nt: TGCGCCAGCAGCCCCGACGGTGCAACTAATGAAAAACTGTTTTTT
d_gene: -
j_gene: TRBJ1-4
abundance: few
v_gene: TRBV5-1

CDR3aa: CASRKGEREKLFF
CDR3nt: TGTGCCAGCAGGAAGGGTGAAAGAGAAAAACTGTTTTTT
d_gene: -
j_gene: TRBJ1-4
abundance: many
v_gene: TRBV6-6

CDR3aa: CASSQQPSGAYNEQFF
CDR3nt: TGTGCCAGCAGCCAACAACCAAGCGGAGCCTACAATGAGCAGTTCTTC
d_gene: -
j_gene: TRBJ2-1
abundance: -
v_gene: TRBV11-3

CDR3aa: CAIRLSDRGGNQPQHF
CDR3nt: TGTGCCATCAGGCTAAGTGACAGGGGCGGCAATCAGCCCCAGCATTTT
d_gene: TRBD1
j_gene: TRBJ1-5
abundance: few
v_gene: TRBV10-3

CDR3aa: CASSGEGNQPQHF
CDR3nt: TGTGCCAGCAGCGGGGAGGGTAATCAGCCCCAGCATTTT
d_gene: -
j_gene: TRBJ1-5
abundance: many
v_gene: TRBV11-2

CDR3aa: CASSFPFGTGNSPLHF
CDR3nt: TGTGCCAGCAGTTTCCCTTTCGGGACAGGGAATTCACCCCTCCACTTT
d_gene: TRBD1
j_gene: TRBJ1-6
abundance: many
v_gene: TRBV6-2/TRBV6-3

CDR3aa: CASGARTEAFF
CDR3nt: TGTGCCAGCGGGGCAAGGACTGAAGCTTTCTTT
d_gene: -
j_gene: TRBJ1-1
abundance: many
v_gene: TRBV21-1

CDR3aa: CASSYSSSGNTIYF
CDR3nt: TGTGCCAGCTCATACTCCTCTTCTGGAAACACCATATATTTT
d_gene: -
j_gene: TRBJ1-3
abundance: -
v_gene: TRBV7-9

CDR3aa: CASSFAYEQYF
CDR3nt: TGTGCCAGCAGTTTTGCCTACGAGCAGTACTTC
d_gene: -
j_gene: TRBJ2-7
abundance: many
v_gene: TRBV6-2/TRBV6-3

CDR3aa: CASRLLVHQPQHF
CDR3nt: TGTGCAAGTCGCTTACTGGTTCATCAGCCCCAGCATTTT
d_gene: -
j_gene: TRBJ1-5
abundance: few
v_gene: TRBV12-2

CDR3aa: CASSIVYEGRSEQYF
CDR3nt: TGTGCCAGTAGTATCGTTTACGAGGGTCGCTCCGAGCAGTACTTC
d_gene: -
j_gene: TRBJ2-7
abundance: many
v_gene: TRBV19

CDR3aa: CASSSASGGRGNEQFF
CDR3nt: TGTGCCAGCAGCTCGGCTAGCGGAGGGAGGGGCAATGAGCAGTTCTTC
d_gene: TRBD2
j_gene: TRBJ2-1
abundance: many
v_gene: TRBV11-2

CDR3aa: CASSTLRQGLGTDTQYF
CDR3nt: TGTGCCAGCAGCACGCTCCGACAGGGCCTCGGCACAGATACGCAGTATTTT
d_gene: TRBD1
j_gene: TRBJ2-3
abundance: many
v_gene: TRBV12-3/TRBV12-4

CDR3aa: CASSTGTVNEKLFF
CDR3nt: TGTGCCAGCTCAACCGGGACGGTTAATGAAAAACTGTTTTTT
d_gene: -
j_gene: TRBJ1-4
abundance: many
v_gene: TRBV18

CDR3aa: CASSSGGIYNEQFF
CDR3nt: TGTGCCAGTAGTAGTGGGGGGATCTACAATGAGCAGTTCTTC
d_gene: -
j_gene: TRBJ2-1
abundance: -
v_gene: TRBV19